This TCR beta chain comes out of a study of blood T cell repertoires in COVID-19. Across the study: COVID-19 samples collected from the United States, Italy and Spain covered acute and convalescent phases. The analysed material was cDNA or gDNA that came from T cells, B-cell-depleted T cells, or PBMCs.

Trimming left V 1 base short and J 3 bases short, with 7 bases between. Germline V gene data show CDR1 as SGHAT and CDR2 as FQNNGV. The CDR3 length is 13 residues. Original processing methods: By means of reference gene primer amplification, nucleated cell counts were estimated. Profiled with immunoSEQ multiplex PCR; TCRdb holds only in-frame clones, not every one. V, J and clone size are taken as reported in that table, and D and trimming were inferred from the DNA itself. Here the sample spans 250,000 to 300,000 clones, around 89% being singletons. The sequencing input was peripheral blood. The V gene is TRBV11-2, the J gene TRBJ2-7; D ambiguous. The clonotype originates from a man aged 35 to 55 with acute or convalescent COVID-19. The CDR3 coding sequence is TGTGCCAGCAGCTTAGCTTCCGGCTACGAGCAGTACTTC. It yields the protein CASSLASGYEQYF.